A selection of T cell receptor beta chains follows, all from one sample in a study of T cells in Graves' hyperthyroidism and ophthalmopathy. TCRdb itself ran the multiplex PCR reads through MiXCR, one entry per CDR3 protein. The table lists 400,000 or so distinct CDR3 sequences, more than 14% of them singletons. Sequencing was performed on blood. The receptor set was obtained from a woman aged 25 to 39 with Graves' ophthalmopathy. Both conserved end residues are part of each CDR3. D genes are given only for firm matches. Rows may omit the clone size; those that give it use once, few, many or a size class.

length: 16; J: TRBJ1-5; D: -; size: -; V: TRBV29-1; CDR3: CSVVFGPPRRDQPQHF; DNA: TGCAGCGTTGTATTCGGCCCCCCTCGGCGGGATCAGCCCCAGCATTTT
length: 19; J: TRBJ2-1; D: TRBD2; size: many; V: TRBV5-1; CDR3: CASSLVAPGLASSYNEQFF; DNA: TGCGCCAGCAGCTTGGTCGCACCGGGACTAGCCAGCTCCTACAATGAGCAGTTCTTC
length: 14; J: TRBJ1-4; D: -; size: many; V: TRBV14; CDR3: CASSHQQGGEKLFF; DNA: TGTGCCAGCAGCCACCAGCAGGGCGGTGAAAAACTGTTTTTT
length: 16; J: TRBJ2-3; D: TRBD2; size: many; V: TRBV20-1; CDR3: CSARDPGGLAGDTQYF; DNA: TGCAGTGCTAGAGATCCCGGCGGGCTAGCGGGAGATACGCAGTATTTT
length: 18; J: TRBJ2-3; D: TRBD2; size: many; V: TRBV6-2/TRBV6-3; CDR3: CASSYSKLAGLHTDTQYF; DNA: TGTGCCAGCAGTTACTCGAAGCTAGCGGGGCTACACACAGATACGCAGTATTTT
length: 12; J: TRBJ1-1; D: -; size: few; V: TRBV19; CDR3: CATLTGPTEAFF; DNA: TGTGCCACCTTAACGGGGCCCACTGAAGCTTTCTTT
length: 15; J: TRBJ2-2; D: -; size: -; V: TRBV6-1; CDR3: CASSDYSPFRGELFF; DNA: TGTGCCAGCAGTGATTACTCTCCCTTCAGGGGGGAGCTGTTTTTT
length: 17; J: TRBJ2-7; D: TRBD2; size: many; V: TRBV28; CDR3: CASRHPPGGPRVYEQYF; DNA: TGTGCCAGCAGGCACCCGCCGGGGGGGCCAAGGGTTTACGAGCAGTACTTC
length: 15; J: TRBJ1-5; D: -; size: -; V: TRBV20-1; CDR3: CSAHHRTGHNQPQHF; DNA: TGCAGTGCTCACCACCGAACGGGACACAATCAGCCCCAGCATTTT
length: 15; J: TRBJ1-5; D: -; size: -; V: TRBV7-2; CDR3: CASSPASKHNQPQHF; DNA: TGTGCCAGCAGCCCCGCGTCAAAACACAATCAGCCCCAGCATTTT
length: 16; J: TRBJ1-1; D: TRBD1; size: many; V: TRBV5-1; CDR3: CASSRGDRGRDTEAFF; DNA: TGCGCCAGCAGCCGCGGCGACAGGGGGCGAGACACTGAAGCTTTCTTT
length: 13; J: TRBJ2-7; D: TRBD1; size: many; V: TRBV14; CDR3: CASSRTGTYEQYF; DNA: TGTGCCAGCAGCCGGACAGGGACCTACGAGCAGTACTTC
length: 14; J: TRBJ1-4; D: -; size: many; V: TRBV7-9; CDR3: CASSLGQYNEKLFF; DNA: TGTGCCAGCAGCTTAGGACAGTATAATGAAAAACTGTTTTTT
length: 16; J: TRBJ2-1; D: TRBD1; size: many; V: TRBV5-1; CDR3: CASSKPGQGSYNEQFF; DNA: TGCGCCAGCAGCAAACCGGGACAGGGGTCCTACAATGAGCAGTTCTTC
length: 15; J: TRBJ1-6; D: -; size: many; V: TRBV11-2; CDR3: CASSLVPGNASPLHF; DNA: TGTGCCAGCAGCTTAGTACCCGGGAATGCTTCACCCCTCCACTTT
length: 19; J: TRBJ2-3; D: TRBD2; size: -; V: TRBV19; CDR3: CASSPGWASGGASTDTQYF; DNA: TGTGCCAGTAGTCCCGGCTGGGCTAGCGGGGGGGCTAGCACAGATACGCAGTATTTT
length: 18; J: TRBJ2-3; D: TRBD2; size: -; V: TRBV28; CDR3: CASSGNRERGRGRDTQYF; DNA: TGTGCCAGCAGCGGAAACCGGGAGCGGGGACGCGGACGGGATACGCAGTATTTT
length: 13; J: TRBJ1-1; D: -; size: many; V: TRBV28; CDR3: CASAAGGNTEAFF; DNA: TGTGCCAGCGCTGCCGGGGGGAACACTGAAGCTTTCTTT
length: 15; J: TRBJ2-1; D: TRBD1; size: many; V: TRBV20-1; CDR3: CSAFDRDRGYNEQFF; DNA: TGCAGTGCTTTTGACCGGGACAGGGGGTACAATGAGCAGTTCTTC
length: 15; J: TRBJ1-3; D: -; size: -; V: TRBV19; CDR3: CASRQTRTAGNTIYF; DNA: TGTGCCAGTAGACAAACCCGGACAGCTGGAAACACCATATATTTT
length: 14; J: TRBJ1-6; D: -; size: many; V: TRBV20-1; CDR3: CSARVVGTHSPLHF; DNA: TGCAGTGCTAGAGTGGTGGGGACCCACTCACCCCTCCACTTT
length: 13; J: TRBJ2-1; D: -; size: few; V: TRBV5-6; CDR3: CASSLLLANEQFF; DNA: TGTGCCAGCAGCTTACTTCTAGCAAATGAGCAGTTCTTC
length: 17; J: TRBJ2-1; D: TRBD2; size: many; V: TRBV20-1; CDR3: CSARDLGLAGGNNEQFF; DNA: TGCAGTGCTAGAGACTTGGGACTAGCGGGGGGAAACAATGAGCAGTTCTTC
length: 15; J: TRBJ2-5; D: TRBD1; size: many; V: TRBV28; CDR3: CASSGRDRGLETQYF; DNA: TGTGCCAGCAGTGGCCGGGACAGGGGGCTCGAGACCCAGTACTTC
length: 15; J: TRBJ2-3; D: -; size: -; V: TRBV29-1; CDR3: CSVAPGPPLADTQYF; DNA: TGCAGCGTTGCGCCGGGGCCCCCGTTGGCGGATACGCAGTATTTT
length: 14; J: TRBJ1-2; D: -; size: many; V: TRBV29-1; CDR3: CSVDGADTFYGYTF; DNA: TGCAGCGTTGACGGCGCCGACACCTTTTATGGCTACACCTTC
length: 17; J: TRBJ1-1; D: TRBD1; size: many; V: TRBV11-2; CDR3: CASSLDRGEAMNTEAFF; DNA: TGTGCCAGCAGCCTGGACAGGGGGGAGGCCATGAACACTGAAGCTTTCTTT
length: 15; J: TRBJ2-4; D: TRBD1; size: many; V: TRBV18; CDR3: CASSPPAQGGNIQYF; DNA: TGTGCCAGCTCACCACCTGCACAGGGGGGAAACATTCAGTACTTC
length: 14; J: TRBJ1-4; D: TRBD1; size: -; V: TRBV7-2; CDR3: CASSNRGLDEKLFF; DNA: TGTGCCAGCAGCAACAGGGGACTAGATGAAAAACTGTTTTTT
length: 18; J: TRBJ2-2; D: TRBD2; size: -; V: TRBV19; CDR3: CASSTGTRVFGNTGELFF; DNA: TGTGCCAGTTCCACCGGGACTAGAGTTTTTGGGAACACCGGGGAGCTGTTTTTT
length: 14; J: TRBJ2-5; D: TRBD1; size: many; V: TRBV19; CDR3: CASSNTGGIVTQYF; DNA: TGTGCCAGTAGTAATACAGGGGGCATCGTGACCCAGTACTTC
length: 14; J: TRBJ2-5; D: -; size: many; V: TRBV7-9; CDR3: CASSLAGAQETQYF; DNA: TGTGCCAGCAGCTTAGCCGGGGCCCAAGAGACCCAGTACTTC
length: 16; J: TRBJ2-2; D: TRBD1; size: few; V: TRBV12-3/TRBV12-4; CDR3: CASTYGQGRLSGELFF; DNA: TGTGCCAGCACTTATGGACAGGGACGACTATCCGGGGAGCTGTTTTTT
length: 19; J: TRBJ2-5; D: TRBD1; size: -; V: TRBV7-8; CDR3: CASSLALGLNRDRESSRHF; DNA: TGTGCCAGCAGCTTAGCCCTGGGTTTGAACCGGGACAGGGAAAGCTCTCGACACTTC
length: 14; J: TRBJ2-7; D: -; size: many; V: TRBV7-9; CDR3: CASSFPDSSYEQYF; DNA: TGTGCCAGCAGCTTCCCGGACAGTTCCTACGAGCAGTACTTC
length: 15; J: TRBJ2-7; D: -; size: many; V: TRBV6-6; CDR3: CASSYSSDVNYEQYF; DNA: TGTGCCAGCAGTTACTCGTCGGACGTAAACTACGAGCAGTACTTC
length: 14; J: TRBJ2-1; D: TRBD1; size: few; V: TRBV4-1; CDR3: CASSATGGSGEQFF; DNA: TGCGCCAGCAGTGCTACAGGGGGCTCAGGTGAGCAGTTCTTC
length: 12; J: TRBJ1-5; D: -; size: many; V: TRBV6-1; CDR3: CASTNGNQPQHF; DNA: TGTGCCAGCACTAACGGTAATCAGCCCCAGCATTTT
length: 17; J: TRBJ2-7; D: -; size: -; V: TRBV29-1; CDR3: CSVGDTYHGASPYEQYF; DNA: TGCAGCGTTGGGGACACCTACCATGGAGCATCCCCTTACGAGCAGTACTTC
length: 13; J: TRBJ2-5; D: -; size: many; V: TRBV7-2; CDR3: CASSLEQGETQYF; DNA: TGTGCCAGCAGCTTAGAACAGGGTGAGACCCAGTACTTC
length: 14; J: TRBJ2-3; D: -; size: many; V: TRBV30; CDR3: CAWSPPGTGDTQYF; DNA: TGTGCCTGGAGCCCCCCGGGTACAGGAGATACGCAGTATTTT
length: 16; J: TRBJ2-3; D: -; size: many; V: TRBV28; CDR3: CASSWLGAGVVDTQYF; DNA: TGTGCCAGCAGCTGGCTGGGGGCAGGGGTTGTGGATACGCAGTATTTT
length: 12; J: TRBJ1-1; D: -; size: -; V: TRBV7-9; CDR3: CASSFPGAEAFF; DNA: TGTGCCAGCAGCTTCCCGGGGGCCGAAGCTTTCTTT
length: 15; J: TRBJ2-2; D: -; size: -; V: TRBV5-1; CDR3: CASSLAVGKAGELFF; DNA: TGCGCCAGCAGCTTGGCCGTCGGGAAGGCCGGGGAGCTGTTTTTT